One and the same sample provided the 13 T cell receptor beta chains below, sequenced in a study of T cells of healthy individuals. One entry per CDR3 protein, called by TCRdb with MiXCR from the 5' RACE reads. The data contain fewer than 75,000 distinct CDR3 sequences, about 16% of them singletons. The receptors here all came from a human donor in good health.

This chain joins TRBV4-1 and TRBJ2-5; a weak D match, TRBD1 (6 bases). Deletions cut 1 base from V and 3 bases from J, with 12 bases between. This CDR3 region has 15 residues. Germline V gives CDR1 MGHRA, CDR2 YSYEKL. CDR3 protein: CASSQVAGEKETQYF. The CDR3, as DNA: TGCGCCAGCAGCCAAGTTGCAGGGGAGAAAGAGACCCAGTACTTC.

This clonotype was observed many times. The chain joins TRBV7-2 to TRBJ2-1, with no clear D. The ends were cut back, 5 bases at V and 9 bases at J, with 14 bases in the middle. In germline, CDR1 is SGHTA, CDR2 FQGNSA. This CDR3 contains 13 residues. The CDR3 here is CASSATTAGEQFF. As DNA, the CDR3 is TGTGCCAGCAGCGCGACCACCGCCGGTGAGCAGTTCTTC.

V usage is TRBV2 and J usage is TRBJ1-6, with D possibly being TRBD1 (5 bases). V gave up 8 bases and J gave up 3 bases, with 11 bases separating them. The germline CDR1 and CDR2 sequences are SNHLY and FYNNEI. This CDR3 spans 14 amino acids. This chain's CDR3 is CASVDSLYNSPLHF. The CDR3 DNA is TGTGCCAGCGTCGACAGCCTCTATAATTCACCCCTCCACTTT. Full variable domain (missing parts from reference TRBV2 and TRBJ1-6): EPEVTQTPSHQVTQMGQEVILRCVPISNHLYFYWYRQILGQKVEFLVSFYNNEISEKSEIFDDQFSVERPDGSNFTLKIRSTKLEDSAMYFCASVDSLYNSPLHFGNGTRLTVT.

On this clonotype itself: A much larger clone differs from this one at a single base, so this may be a read error. This rearrangement joins TRBV9 to TRBJ2-3; the D gene is possibly TRBD2 (5 bases). Germline V gives CDR1 SGDLS, CDR2 YYNGEE. The CDR3 is made up of 15 amino acids. The germline V and J ends were trimmed by 4 bases and 6 bases, with 18 bases remaining between them. CDR3 sequence: CASSPWTPWQDTQYF. As DNA, the CDR3 is TGTGCCAGCAGCCCTTGGACTCCTTGGCAGGATACGCAGTATTTT.

This clonotype was detected ten times or more. The gene calls are TRBV11-2 and TRBJ2-7, with a tentative D call TRBD2 (6 bases). V lost 7 bases to trimming and J lost 4 bases, with 14 bases between them. Looked up from germline, CDR1 is SGHAT and CDR2 is FQNNGV. This CDR3 has 13 amino acids. CDR3: CASTLGGVYEQYF. For the CDR3, the DNA is TGTGCCAGCACCCTTGGCGGGGTATACGAGCAGTACTTC.

This clonotype has at least ten counts. The chain employs TRBV5-4 and TRBJ2-1; D gene unclear. The CDR3 covers 16 residues. Trimming removed 4 bases at V and 0 bases at J, with 14 bases between. CDR1 SGHNT and CDR2 YYREEE come from the germline V gene (reference sequence). The CDR3 DNA reads as TGTGCCAGCAGCCCCCCTGCATCGAACTCCTACAATGAGCAGTTCTTC. Its translation is CASSPPASNSYNEQFF.

The rearrangement joins TRBV27 to TRBJ2-5, with 8 positions matching TRBD1. This CDR3 is 16 amino acids long. CDR1 MNHEY and CDR2 SMNVEV come from the germline V gene (reference sequence). V lost 6 bases, J lost 1 base, and 10 bases stayed unmatched. The DNA of the CDR3 is TGTGCCAGCAGCCCCGGGACAGGAGGTTTCCAAGAGACCCAGTACTTC. Translation gives CASSPGTGGFQETQYF.

This clonotype has more than one count but fewer than ten. The gene calls are TRBV20-1 and TRBJ2-5, with 15 bases that match TRBD2. Germline CDR1 and CDR2: DFQATT and SNEGSKA (reference sequence). This CDR3 spans 16 amino acids. With V trimmed by 4 bases and J by 4 bases, 7 bases remained unmatched. CDR3 bases: TGCAGTGCTACCGGACTAGCGGGAGGGCCCGGAGAGACCCAGTACTTC. Encoded protein: CSATGLAGGPGETQYF.

This clonotype appeared a few times. V is TRBV2 and J is TRBJ2-5; possibly TRBD2 for D (6 bases). Trimming cost V 8 bases and J 12 bases, with 19 bases left between them. This CDR3 has 12 residues. CDR1 is SNHLY, CDR2 FYNNEI, per germline. CDR3 nucleotides: TGTGCCAGCCGGAGGGTAGGGGTTGATGAGTACTTC. It translates to CASRRVGVDEYF.

The sample holds many counts of this clonotype. The gene calls are TRBV27 and TRBJ1-2; TRBD1 might be the D (6 bases). The V end was cut by 0 bases, the J end by 2 bases, with 13 bases between. This CDR3 has 16 residues. Germline CDR1 and CDR2: MNHEY and SMNVEV (reference sequence). The chain's CDR3 is CASSLSAVGGNYGYTF. The CDR3 DNA follows: TGTGCCAGCAGTTTATCGGCGGTGGGGGGCAACTATGGCTACACCTTC.

The rearrangement uses TRBV18 and TRBJ1-1; 11 nucleotides align to TRBD1. This CDR3 contains 17 residues. V lost 2 bases to trimming and J lost 0 bases; unmatched junction nucleotides: 5. Germline V gene sequence: CDR1 KGHSH, CDR2 LQKENI. CDR3 bases: TGTGCCAGCTCACCATCCGGGACAGGGGGGATGAACACTGAAGCTTTCTTT. Translating it yields CASSPSGTGGMNTEAFF.

In DNA, the CDR3 is TGTGCCAGCAGCCCAGGAGGCGAGCAGTACTTC. Its translation is CASSPGGEQYF. The rearrangement links TRBV28 to TRBJ2-7, with D possibly matching TRBD2 (5 bases). With 6 bases removed from V and 6 bases from J, the gap between germline ends came to 9 bases. This CDR3 is built from 11 residues. Germline V gives CDR1 MDHEN, CDR2 SYDVKM. The whole variable domain, remainder taken from reference TRBV28 and TRBJ2-7, is DVKVTQSSRYLVKRTGEKVFLECVQDMDHENMFWYRQDPGLGLRLIYFSYDVKMKEKGDIPEGYSVSREKKERFSLILESASTNQTSMYLCASSPGGEQYFGPGTRLTVT.

This clonotype was picked up many times. Germline and junction disagree at one end, which may indicate a read error. The chain carries TRBV20-1 and TRBJ2-3, with D possibly matching TRBD2 (6 bases). This CDR3 spans 11 amino acids. The germline CDR1 and CDR2 sequences are DFQATT and SNEGSKA (reference sequence). This CDR3 reads CTPTSTDTQYF. The CDR3 coding sequence is TGCACCCCAACTAGCACCGATACGCAGTATTTT.